The text below deals with one TCR beta chain. The target antigen is unknown. The sample originates from a study of T cells in tuberculosis. Study overall: Sequenced TCRs come from CD1B-GMM tetramer-binding T cells. Points from the study as a whole: Using the GMM-specific repertoire gave over 80% accuracy versus approximately 70% with motifs.

Clones were sequenced by immunoSEQ multiplex PCR, and TCRdb holds only the in-frame ones, with some missing. The sample includes roughly 41,000 clones, about 94% of them seen just once. The V gene lost 0 bases and the J gene lost 3 bases, with 12 bases spanning the gap. Germline CDR1 LGHNA, CDR2 YSLEER. The CDR3 consists of 16 residues. The rearrangement uses TRBV4-3 and TRBJ1-3; D perhaps matches TRBD1 (5 bases). The TCR originated in a donor aged 5 to 30 with latent tuberculosis or without tuberculosis infection. Some clones in this sample may be carry-over from other donors' samples. The sample taken for sequencing was PBMCs. CDR3 sequence reads: CASSQDSGGGGNTIYF. The DNA for the CDR3 is TGCGCCAGCAGCCAAGATTCCGGGGGTGGTGGAAACACCATATATTTT.